This is a list of T cell receptor beta chains from one sample in a study of blood T cell repertoires in COVID-19. The method was immunoSEQ multiplex PCR; TCRdb's version includes in-frame clones alone and lacks a portion of them. The repertoire holds about 130,000 clones, with roughly 89% as singletons. Material: peripheral blood. These receptors were taken from a man in his fifties or sixties with COVID-19, enrolled during active disease. Both conserved end residues are trimmed from each CDR3. A D gene is named only where the DNA matches it firmly.

.	TRBJ1-2	TRBV6-6	GLRGNYGYT
TRBD2	TRBJ2-1	TRBV5-1	ASSYRTSGTNEQF
.	TRBJ1-5	TRBV5-6	ASKERGLNQPQH
TRBD1	TRBJ1-1	TRBV6-1	ASSEEFGQGRARTEAF
.	TRBJ1-1	TRBV14	ASSSWVDSEAF
.	TRBJ1-1	TRBV12-3/TRBV12-4	ASSLKPNTEAF
TRBD2	TRBJ2-1	TRBV3-1/TRBV3-2	ASSQDLAGGTYNEQF
TRBD2	TRBJ2-3	TRBV11-3	ASSLGGLAPKTDTQY
TRBD1	TRBJ1-1	TRBV5-5	ASSPRTGTGTEAF
TRBD1	TRBJ1-2	TRBV5-1	ASSPLRTDRGGYT
.	TRBJ1-4	TRBV9	ASSVGTAATNEKLF
TRBD1	TRBJ2-7	TRBV7-8	ASSSRTGEVEQY
.	TRBJ2-3	TRBV4-3	ASSQDLSSYTQY
.	TRBJ1-1	TRBV5-4	ASSLSQGGTEAF
.	TRBJ1-5	TRBV5-6	ASSLRSVNQPQH
.	TRBJ1-6	TRBV21-1	ASSNNSGTARWSFIFALH
TRBD2	TRBJ2-4	TRBV11-2	ASSLETTSGEY
TRBD1	TRBJ2-7	TRBV18	ASSLGQGSPHEQY
TRBD1	TRBJ1-1	TRBV4-3	ASSPKLQGFSEAF
.	TRBJ2-7	TRBV7-3	ASSPGVRGGYEQY
TRBD1	TRBJ2-7	TRBV3-1/TRBV3-2	ASSQGYLSGQVFIFSSYEQY
TRBD1	TRBJ1-1	TRBV28	ASTLTGGNTEAF
.	TRBJ1-2	TRBV27	ASRPTGSLMGGYT
.	TRBJ1-2	TRBV2	ASSSSGTHGYT
.	TRBJ2-3	TRBV6-4	ASSYPNVRVRSTDTQY
TRBD1	TRBJ1-1	TRBV5-8	ASSLGTGFADTEAF
.	TRBJ2-5	TRBV28	ASREYVQETQY
.	TRBJ1-4	TRBV5-4	ASSLSQGNEKLF
TRBD2	TRBJ2-2	TRBV7-6	ASSSTSGGGELF
TRBD1	TRBJ2-7	TRBV5-8	ASRKDRQSSYEQY
TRBD1	TRBJ1-5	TRBV7-9	ASSPGTGELQPQH
.	TRBJ1-3	TRBV5-1	ASSLGSYSSSGNTIY
.	TRBJ1-3	TRBV25-1	ASSEWTDTIY
.	TRBJ1-1	TRBV7-6	ASSSPLNTEAF
TRBD2	TRBJ2-3	TRBV19	ASSIVSSGGPKLGYDTQY
TRBD1	TRBJ1-2	TRBV3-1/TRBV3-2	ASSPPTGRYGYT
.	TRBJ2-3	TRBV4-2	ASSQVTLANTDTQY
.	TRBJ2-5	TRBV7-8	ASSFRRGAGETQY
.	TRBJ1-1	TRBV7-2	ASSPHNGLNTEAF
.	TRBJ1-2	TRBV7-9	ASSIGGQAAPYGYT
.	TRBJ2-1	TRBV3-1/TRBV3-2	ASSQGRDDNEQF
.	TRBJ1-1	TRBV9	ASSVGQDTEAF
.	TRBJ1-1	TRBV7-2	ASSPFQGPRDTEAF
.	TRBJ1-1	TRBV5-4	ASSQTLGEEAF
.	TRBJ1-5	TRBV19	ASSKTYNQPQH
.	TRBJ1-1	TRBV29-1	SVVVNRDTEAF
TRBD1	TRBJ2-7	TRBV29-1	SAWGTGDSYEQY
.	TRBJ2-5	TRBV7-2	ASSFFAKETQY
.	TRBJ2-3	TRBV30	ASRTAKITDTQY
.	TRBJ1-5	TRBV7-2	ASSLFGGANQPQH
TRBD1	TRBJ1-1	TRBV7-3	ASSRRQGAEAF
.	TRBJ2-5	TRBV3-1/TRBV3-2	ASSLRGARYGETQY
.	TRBJ1-2	TRBV7-9	ASSGRDTLYGYT